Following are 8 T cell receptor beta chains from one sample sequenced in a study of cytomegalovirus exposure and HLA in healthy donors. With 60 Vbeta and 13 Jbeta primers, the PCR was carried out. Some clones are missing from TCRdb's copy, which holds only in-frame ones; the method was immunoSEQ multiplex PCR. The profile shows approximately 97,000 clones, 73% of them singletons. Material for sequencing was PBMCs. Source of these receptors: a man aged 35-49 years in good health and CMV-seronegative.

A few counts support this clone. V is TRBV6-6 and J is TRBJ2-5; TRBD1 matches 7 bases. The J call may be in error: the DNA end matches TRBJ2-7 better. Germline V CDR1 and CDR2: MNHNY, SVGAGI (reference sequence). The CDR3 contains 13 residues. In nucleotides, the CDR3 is TGTGCCACCTCAGGGACAGAAACCTACGAGCAGTACTTC. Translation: CATSGTETYEQYF.

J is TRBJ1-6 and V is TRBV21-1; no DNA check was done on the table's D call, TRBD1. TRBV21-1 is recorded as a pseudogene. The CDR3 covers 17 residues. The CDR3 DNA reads TGTGCCAGCAGCACAATGGTATGGGGACAGGGGGTTTCACCCCTCCACTTT. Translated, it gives CASSTMVWGQGVSPLHF.

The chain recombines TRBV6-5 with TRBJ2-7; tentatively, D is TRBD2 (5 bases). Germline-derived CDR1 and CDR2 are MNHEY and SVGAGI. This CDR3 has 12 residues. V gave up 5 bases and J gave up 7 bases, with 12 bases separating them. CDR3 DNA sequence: TGTGCCAGCAGTCCACGGTCGGGGGAGCAGTACTTC. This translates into CASSPRSGEQYF.

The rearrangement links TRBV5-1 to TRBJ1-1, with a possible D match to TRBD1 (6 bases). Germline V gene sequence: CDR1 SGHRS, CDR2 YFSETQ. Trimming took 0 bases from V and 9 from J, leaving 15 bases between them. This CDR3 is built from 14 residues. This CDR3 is CASSLASPGGQAFF. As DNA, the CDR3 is TGCGCCAGCAGCTTGGCCTCCCCGGGGGGGCAAGCTTTCTTT. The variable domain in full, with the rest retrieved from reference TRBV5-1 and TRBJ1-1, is KAGVTQTPRYLIKTRGQQVTLSCSPISGHRSVSWYQQTPGQGLQFLFEYFSETQRNKGNFPGRFSGRQFSNSRSEMNVSTLELGDSALYLCASSLASPGGQAFFGQGTRLTVV.

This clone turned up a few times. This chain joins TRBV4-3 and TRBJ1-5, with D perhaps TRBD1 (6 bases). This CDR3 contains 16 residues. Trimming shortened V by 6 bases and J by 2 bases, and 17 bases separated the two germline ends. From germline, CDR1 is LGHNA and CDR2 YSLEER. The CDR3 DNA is TGCGCCAGCAGTCATTATTTACAGGGACGCAATCAGCCCCAGCATTTT. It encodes CASSHYLQGRNQPQHF.

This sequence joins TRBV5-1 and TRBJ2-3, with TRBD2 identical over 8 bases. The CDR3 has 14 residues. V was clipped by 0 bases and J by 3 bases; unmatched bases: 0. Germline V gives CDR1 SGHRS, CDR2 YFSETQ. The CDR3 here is CASSLGLATDTQYF. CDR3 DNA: TGCGCCAGCAGCTTGGGACTAGCGACAGATACGCAGTATTTT.

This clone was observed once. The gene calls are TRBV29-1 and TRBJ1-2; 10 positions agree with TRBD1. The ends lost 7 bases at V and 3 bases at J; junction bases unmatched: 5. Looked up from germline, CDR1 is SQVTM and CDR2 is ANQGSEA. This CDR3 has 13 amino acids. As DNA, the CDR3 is TGCAGCGCCGGACAGGGGGATGACTATGGCTACACCTTC. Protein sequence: CSAGQGDDYGYTF.

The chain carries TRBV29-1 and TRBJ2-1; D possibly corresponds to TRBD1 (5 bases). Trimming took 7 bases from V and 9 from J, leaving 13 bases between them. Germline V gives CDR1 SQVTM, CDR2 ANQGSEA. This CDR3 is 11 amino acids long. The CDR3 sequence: CSGDPGPEQFF. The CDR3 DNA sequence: TGCAGCGGTGATCCAGGGCCTGAGCAGTTCTTC.